This TCR beta chain was sequenced during a study of blood T cell repertoires in COVID-19. Whole-study context: The United States, Italy and Spain were the sources of the acute and convalescent COVID-19 samples. PBMCs, B-cell-depleted T cells, or T cells provided the cDNA or gDNA that made up the material.

This clone has a handful of counts. As processed by the authors: Reference gene primer amplification gave nucleated cell count estimates. Only in-frame clones appear in the TCRdb table, and some are missing; sequencing was by immunoSEQ multiplex PCR. The D gene and trimming were derived from the DNA, and the V and J assignments and clone size from that table. The sample records about 250,000 clones, less than 85% being singletons. Trimming left V 0 bases short and J 14 bases short, with 13 bases between. Germline CDR1 and CDR2: MNHEY and SVGAGI. The CDR3 is 13 amino acids. The sequenced sample was peripheral blood. The source is a woman older than 75 with active or convalescent COVID-19. The V and J genes are TRBV6-5 and TRBJ2-2; D may be TRBD2 (6 bases). In DNA form, the CDR3 reads TGTGCCAGCAGTTACTCATTGGGGGGAGTACTGTTTTTT. Residues: CASSYSLGGVLFF.